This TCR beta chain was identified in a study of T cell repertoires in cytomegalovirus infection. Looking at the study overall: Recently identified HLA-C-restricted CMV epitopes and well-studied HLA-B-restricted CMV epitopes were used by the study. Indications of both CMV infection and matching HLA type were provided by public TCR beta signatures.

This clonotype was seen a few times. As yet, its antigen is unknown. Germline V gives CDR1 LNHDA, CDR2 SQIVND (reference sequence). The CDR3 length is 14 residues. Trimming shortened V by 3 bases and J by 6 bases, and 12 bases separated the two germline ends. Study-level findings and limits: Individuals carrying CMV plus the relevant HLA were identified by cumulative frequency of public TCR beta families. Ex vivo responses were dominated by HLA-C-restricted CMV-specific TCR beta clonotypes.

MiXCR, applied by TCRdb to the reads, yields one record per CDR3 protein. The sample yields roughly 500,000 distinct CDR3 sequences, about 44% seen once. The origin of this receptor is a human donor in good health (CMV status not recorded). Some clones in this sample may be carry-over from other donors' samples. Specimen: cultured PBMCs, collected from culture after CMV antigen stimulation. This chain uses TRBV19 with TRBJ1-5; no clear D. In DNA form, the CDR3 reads TGTGCCAGTAGTATCGAACCACTTGTTCAGCCCCAGCATTTT. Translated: CASSIEPLVQPQHF.